The 20 T cell receptor beta chains below all came from one sample that was sequenced in a study of pediatric ulcerative colitis. Data came from immunoSEQ multiplex PCR; TCRdb stores just in-frame clones and leaves some out. This table has 30,000 or so clones, about three quarters appearing once. The rectum was sampled with one to two pinch biopsies at colonoscopy. The sequenced sample was gut tissue. The receptors originated from a boy aged 5-17 years with mild ulcerative colitis.

V and J are TRBV9 and TRBJ1-1, with D possibly TRBD1 on 5 matching bases. Per germline, CDR1 SGDLS and CDR2 YYNGEE. CDR3 length equals 15 residues. V was shortened by 0 bases and J by 8 bases, with 17 bases between the two germline ends. CDR3 sequence reads: CASSVAGGTAVEAFF. CDR3 DNA sequence: TGTGCCAGCAGCGTAGCAGGTGGGACCGCGGTGGAAGCTTTCTTT.

The rearrangement links TRBV10-3 to TRBJ1-2; D is perhaps TRBD1 (6 bases). V dropped 5 bases and J dropped 6 bases, with 19 bases sitting between them. Germline V gives CDR1 ENHRY, CDR2 SYGVKD. The CDR3 extends over 15 amino acids. In nucleotides, the CDR3 is TGTGCCATCAGTACCCCAAGACAGGCAGGGGATGGCTACACCTTC. Translated: CAISTPRQAGDGYTF.

This chain connects TRBV7-3 to TRBJ2-1; D might be TRBD1 (6 bases). The germline gives CDR1 SGHTA, CDR2 FQGTGA. The V end was cut by 0 bases, the J end by 2 bases, with 11 bases between. CDR3 length: 16 residues. CDR3 sequence (DNA): TGTGCCAGCAGCTTAACACCCAGGGGTACCTACAATGAGCAGTTCTTC. The encoded protein is CASSLTPRGTYNEQFF.

The DNA for the CDR3 is TGTGCCAGCATCTATGGGGGCTCTGGAAACACCATATATTTT. Amino acid sequence: CASIYGGSGNTIYF. The chain has TRBV6-6 and TRBJ1-3; D possibly corresponds to TRBD1 (5 bases). CDR3 length: 14 residues. CDR1 MNHNY and CDR2 SVGAGI come from the germline V gene (reference sequence). V gave up 7 bases and J gave up 0 bases, with 10 bases separating them.

This clone was picked up one time. The J gene is TRBJ1-3, the V gene TRBV5-1; D unresolved. This CDR3 has 16 residues. The V end was cut by 1 base, the J end by 1 base, with 12 bases between. The germline V gene has CDR1 SGHRS and CDR2 YFSETQ. The chain's CDR3 is CASSLLLGRSGNTIYF. CDR3 sequence (DNA): TGCGCCAGCAGCTTGCTTCTGGGAAGGTCTGGAAACACCATATATTTT.

The chain links TRBV10-1 to TRBJ1-1; D is uncertain. The CDR3 sequence is 16 residues long. Germline V gene lookup returns CDR1 WNHNN and CDR2 SYGVQD (reference sequence). Trimming took off 0 bases at V and 0 bases at J, with 11 bases between the two ends. The CDR3 coding sequence is TGCGCCAGCAGTGAGTCGAAAGCGACCATGAACACTGAAGCTTTCTTT. Its translation: CASSESKATMNTEAFF.

The J gene is TRBJ2-3, the V gene TRBV5-8, with D perhaps TRBD1 (5 bases). CDR3 size: 13 residues. CDR1 is SGHTS, CDR2 YDEGEE, per germline. V dropped 1 base and J dropped 5 bases, with 8 bases sitting between them. In nucleotides, the CDR3 is TGTGCCAGCAGCTTGCCTAGGGGAGATACGCAGTATTTT. This codes for CASSLPRGDTQYF.

The V call is TRBV10-1, the J call TRBJ2-3; D is perhaps TRBD2 (5 bases). The ends were cut back, 3 bases at V and 4 bases at J, with 8 bases in the middle. Germline-derived CDR1 and CDR2 are WNHNN and SYGVQD (reference sequence). This CDR3 is built from 13 residues. CDR3 nucleotides: TGCGCCAGCAGTGATGGACTGCCAGATACGCAGTATTTT. Translation: CASSDGLPDTQYF.

J is TRBJ1-5 and V is TRBV29-1; maybe TRBD1 (6 bases). The V gene lost 4 bases and the J gene lost 9 bases, with 13 bases spanning the gap. Germline CDR1 SQVTM, CDR2 ANQGSEA. The CDR3 is 12 residues long. This CDR3 is CSVGTGLGPQHF. In DNA form, the CDR3 reads TGCAGCGTTGGAACAGGGCTGGGGCCCCAGCATTTT.

V gene TRBV4-1 combines with J gene TRBJ2-7, with unresolved D. Germline CDR1 and CDR2: MGHRA and YSYEKL. There are 14 residues in the CDR3. With 0 bases removed from V and 1 base from J, the gap between germline ends came to 7 bases. CDR3 amino acids: CASSQDGLSYEQYF. DNA for the CDR3: TGCGCCAGCAGCCAAGATGGTCTTTCCTACGAGCAGTACTTC.

This chain links TRBV7-9 with TRBJ2-3; no clear D gene. This CDR3 is built from 14 residues. The V end was cut by 6 bases, the J end by 2 bases, with 12 bases between. Germline V gene data show CDR1 as SEHNR and CDR2 as FQNEAQ (reference sequence). The CDR3 DNA is TGTGCCAGCAGGGGATTCCCGGCCACAGATACGCAGTATTTT. Translated: CASRGFPATDTQYF.

On this clone: Other nucleotide sequences in the sample specify the same CDR3. The rearrangement joins TRBV7-9 to TRBJ1-1, with a weak D call TRBD1 (5 bases). V was cut by 4 bases and J by 1 base, with 7 bases left in between. This CDR3 comprises 13 residues. Germline CDR1 is SEHNR and CDR2 is FQNEAQ (reference sequence). DNA for the CDR3: TGTGCCAGCAGCTCCCAGGGGAACACTGAAGCTTTCTTT. Its protein product is CASSSQGNTEAFF.

The chain has TRBV4-1 and TRBJ2-2; perhaps TRBD1 as D (6 bases). Per the germline V gene, CDR1 is MGHRA and CDR2 is YSYEKL. The CDR3 totals 16 residues. V was shortened by 2 bases and J by 5 bases, with 15 bases between the two germline ends. In DNA form, the CDR3 reads TGCGCCAGCAGCCAACCCCAGGGGAGCTGGACCGGGGAGCTGTTTTTT. Its translation is CASSQPQGSWTGELFF.

This clone occurred a few times. The V gene is TRBV30, the J gene TRBJ1-5; no reliable D call. The V end lost 1 base, the J end lost 4 bases, and 11 bases lay between the germline ends. The length of the CDR3 is 14 residues. Per the germline V gene, CDR1 is GTSNPN and CDR2 is SVGIG (reference sequence). The CDR3 coding sequence is TGTGCCTGGAGTGACCCTCGGAGGAATCAGCCCCAGCATTTT. It codes for CAWSDPRRNQPQHF.

J is TRBJ2-1 and V is TRBV6-4; 12 nucleotides line up with TRBD2. The CDR3 is made up of 15 amino acids. Germline assignment: CDR1 MRHNA and CDR2 SNTAGT. The V segment lost 5 bases and the J segment 4 bases; nucleotides outside the gene matches: 3. The CDR3 reads CASSRLAGEYNEQFF. CDR3 coding DNA: TGTGCCAGCAGTAGACTAGCGGGGGAATACAATGAGCAGTTCTTC.

This chain joins TRBV7-6 and TRBJ1-6; D is unclear. The ends were cut back, 4 bases at V and 6 bases at J, with 22 bases in the middle. The CDR3 has 18 amino acids. CDR1 is SGHVS, CDR2 FNYEAQ, per germline. The CDR3 DNA is TGTGCCAGCAGCTCTATACGACCGCAATCTAGGCTTAATTCACCCCTCCACTTT. Amino acid sequence: CASSSIRPQSRLNSPLHF.

This rearrangement joins TRBV5-1 to TRBJ2-7, with D perhaps being TRBD1 or TRBD2 (5 bases each). The V end was cut by 0 bases, the J end by 0 bases, with 10 bases between. The CDR3 is 15 residues long. Germline CDR1 and CDR2: SGHRS and YFSETQ. Here the CDR3 reads CASSLAGAPSYEQYF. CDR3 DNA sequence: TGCGCCAGCAGCTTGGCCGGGGCTCCCTCCTACGAGCAGTACTTC.

The V call is TRBV30, the J call TRBJ1-1; 8 bases are shared with TRBD1. Looked up from germline, CDR1 is GTSNPN and CDR2 is SVGIG (reference sequence). After removal of 3 bases from V and 7 bases from J, the junction contained 1 base not matched to a gene. This CDR3 has 11 residues. The CDR3 DNA sequence: TGTGCCTGGAGCAGGGGGCATGAAGCTTTCTTT. Translation: CAWSRGHEAFF.

This clone was seen a handful of times. The V call is TRBV19, the J call TRBJ1-5; D is unresolved. The CDR3 totals 15 residues. V dropped 5 bases and J dropped 0 bases, with 11 bases sitting between them. CDR1 and CDR2 (germline): LNHDA, SQIVND (reference sequence). The DNA for the CDR3 is TGTGCCAGTAGTGTGGGCGTCTATAGCAATCAGCCCCAGCATTTT. It codes for CASSVGVYSNQPQHF.

Only one count was recorded for this clone. The genes are TRBV2 and TRBJ2-5; TRBD2 matches 11 bases. This CDR3 region has 15 residues. V gave up 10 bases and J gave up 4 bases; unmatched junction bases: 11. Germline CDR1 is SNHLY and CDR2 is FYNNEI. The CDR3 is CATTSWLAGGETQYF. DNA for the CDR3: TGTGCCACCACCTCGTGGCTAGCGGGGGGAGAGACCCAGTACTTC.